These 7 T cell receptor beta chains were all obtained from the same sample, sequenced in a study of CD8 T cells in ankylosing spondylitis. TCRdb used MiXCR to reprocess the 5' RACE reads, holding one entry per CDR3 protein. The sample consists of about 340,000 distinct CDR3 sequences, about 15% of them appearing once. The source material was blood, either unsorted or a sorted T cell fraction (not recorded which). The receptors come from a male donor with ankylosing spondylitis or in good health (not recorded which).

The V and J genes are TRBV3-1 and TRBJ2-2; D remains unclear. CDR3 length: 15 residues. V was clipped by 4 bases and J by 3 bases, with 12 bases between them. From germline, CDR1 is LGHDT and CDR2 YNNKEL (reference sequence). As DNA, the CDR3 is TGTGCCAGCAGCCCTTACTTGTCGGACACCGGGGAGCTGTTTTTT. Its translation is CASSPYLSDTGELFF.

The sample holds a few counts of this clonotype. The V call is TRBV11-2, the J call TRBJ2-5; 8 nucleotides match TRBD1. The CDR3 spans 15 residues. J was trimmed by 2 bases and V by 6 bases; bases with no gene match: 8. CDR1 and CDR2 from the germline V gene are SGHAT and FQNNGV. Written as DNA, the CDR3 is TGTGCCAGCAGTGTAAGGGGGACAGGTCAAGAGACCCAGTACTTC. Encoded protein: CASSVRGTGQETQYF.

In this sample, this clonotype turned up a few times. The chain uses TRBV6-1 and TRBJ2-2, with 9 bases fitting TRBD1. CDR1 is MNHNS, CDR2 SASEGT, per germline. V was clipped by 4 bases and J by 7 bases; unmatched bases: 7. The CDR3 is made up of 15 amino acids. In nucleotides, the CDR3 is TGTGCCAGCAGTGCGGGACAGGGCTCGGGCGGGGAGCTGTTTTTT. Translation: CASSAGQGSGGELFF.

The chain is built from TRBV5-1 and TRBJ2-7, with D perhaps TRBD2 (6 bases). With 4 bases removed from V and 5 bases from J, the gap between germline ends came to 16 bases. The CDR3 consists of 14 residues. Germline CDR1 SGHRS, CDR2 YFSETQ. CDR3 sequence (DNA): TGCGCCAGCAGCCCTACTAGCTCCGGGGACGAGCAGTACTTC. Protein product: CASSPTSSGDEQYF.

The genes are TRBV7-2 and TRBJ1-1; the D is unclear. This CDR3 spans 14 amino acids. Trimming stripped 5 bases from V and 0 bases from J, with 10 bases between. Per germline, CDR1 SGHTA and CDR2 FQGNSA. In DNA, the CDR3 is TGTGCCAGCAGCCCCCCCCCGTTGAACACTGAAGCTTTCTTT. Its protein is CASSPPPLNTEAFF.

The J gene is TRBJ2-7, the V gene TRBV4-2, with 12 bases fitting TRBD2. CDR1 and CDR2 (germline): LGHNA, YNFKEQ. The CDR3 sequence is 19 residues long. After removal of 3 bases from V and 3 bases from J, the junction contained 15 bases not matched to a gene. Here the CDR3 reads CASSQSPKASGGVVYEQYF. The CDR3 DNA follows: TGTGCCAGCAGCCAGTCCCCGAAGGCTAGCGGGGGGGTAGTCTACGAGCAGTACTTC.

The rearrangement uses TRBV11-2 and TRBJ2-5; no reliable D call. Germline V gene lookup returns CDR1 SGHAT and CDR2 FQNNGV. The V gene lost 1 base and the J gene lost 5 bases, with 11 bases spanning the gap. The length of the CDR3 is 14 residues. The CDR3 is CASSLGHLGETQYF. CDR3 DNA sequence: TGTGCCAGCAGCTTAGGCCATCTGGGGGAGACCCAGTACTTC.